This T cell receptor beta chain was profiled in a study of cytomegalovirus exposure and HLA in healthy donors listed by TCRdb under 2017. In terms of the full investigation: According to an earlier analysis of around 600 of the donors, about 170 million T cells yielded 100 million or so unique TCR beta sequences and about 300 Gb of sequence data. Roughly 320 gigabases of sequencing data and 70 million to 100 million unique TCR sequences made up an early release that covered several hundred HLA-typed donors. Among the roughly 390 genotyped donors, approximately 77% belonged to the genetic ancestry cluster associated with self-reported Caucasian donors. The aim of the study was to test whether cataloging public T cell receptors could identify signatures of past pathogen exposure. The T cell repertoires of around 670 subjects were profiled by immunosequencing and related to cytomegalovirus serostatus. Along with the roughly 670-subject first cohort, a separate validation cohort of around 120 different subjects was used. High-throughput TCR immunosequencing, statistical association of individual TCRs with disease status, and machine learning were combined to predict cytomegalovirus infection status. In a later analysis, previously published TCR beta repertoires from several hundred donors were re-analyzed and high-resolution HLA genotyping was added so that TCR occurrence patterns could be studied. Rather than using new phenotypic data, the later analysis identified candidate immune exposures from TCR beta sequences and from how often those sequences occurred across donors. An earlier analysis of around 580 of the donors used high-throughput TCR beta sequencing to judge whether each TCR beta V gene segment behaved as functional or pseudogenic. Donor age, sex, ethnicity and CMV serostatus were collected together with the repertoire data. A later genetic analysis took genome-wide SNP genotypes for about 65% of the 666 donors and used that subset as a discovery cohort. Every discovery cohort repertoire had been produced on one sequencing platform. HLA typing included class I and class II loci at four-digit resolution. The number of typed donors differed by locus: 629-630 for A, B, C, DRB1 and DQB1; about 520 for DQA1; over 600 for DPA1; and some 450 for DPB1. Because of strong linkage in the cohort, a few DR-DQ haplotypes were treated as single units for association and clustering. Across some 400 genotyped donors of the cohort, an average of about 250,000 unique TCR beta nucleotide sequences per donor were sequenced, and 15% to 20% of those sequences were non-productive.

This clone was counted between two and nine times. Its antigen remains undetermined. Base qualities are not at hand, and no much larger clone is one base apart. What the authors observed across the whole study: The authors suggested that the approach could potentially be generalized to other disease states and immunological phenotypes. Most TCR sequences were seen in very few donors, while some public TCRs were found in many individuals. According to a later analysis, parvovirus B19, influenza, CMV and Epstein-Barr virus appeared linked to several top co-occurrence clusters. Presence/absence analyses assumed roughly uniform sequencing depth across donors, an assumption that may not hold. This cohort had only TCR beta chains sequenced, and the lack of alpha or paired-chain data limited which features could be detected. A few of the identified cytomegalovirus-associated TCR beta chains were confirmed in vitro to be specific for cytomegalovirus antigens. Compared with equally common non-associated chains, HLA-associated TCR beta chains in a later analysis were more clonally expanded and had lower generation probabilities. Most CMV-associated TCR beta chains appeared to be HLA-restricted in a later analysis, and the HLA associations seemed to be driven largely by CMV exposure. A total of some 180 TCR beta chains were listed by the study as associated with cytomegalovirus. The classifier was reported to diagnose cytomegalovirus status with high specificity and sensitivity in both the original and validation cohorts. At a false discovery rate of 0.05, a later analysis linked 16,951 TCR beta sequences to specific HLA alleles. CMV serostatus was the only immune exposure information available for the cohort. Because HLA typing was missing for some donors at each locus, association tests included only the typed subset. An association between a missense DCLRE1C variant and V-gene and J-gene trimming of TCR beta chains was found in a later genetic analysis and replicated in an independent cohort. Broadly in line with IMGT annotations, most TCR beta V segments showed up in productive rearrangements about 87% or about 30% of the time in an earlier analysis of several hundred of the donors. A further reported finding was that TCR beta sequences accurately predicted the HLA-A and HLA-B alleles for most subjects in the first cohort. When HLA alleles, especially DR and DQ, strongly co-occurred, attributing TCR associations to individual alleles was difficult. A cluster of highly shared sequence variants was judged likely to represent a technical artifact of the sequencing pipeline. Correlated functional status among segregating V segments might be attributable to linkage disequilibrium, but an unknown experimental factor could not be ruled out. Seventeen rarely observed V segments, including chromosome 9 orphons, were excluded from the earlier analysis of about 600 of the donors because counts were too low. According to a later analysis, TCR association rates differed among HLA loci, with DRB1 alleles showing the most associated TCRs and HLA-C alleles showing the fewest. A later genetic analysis reported fewer N-insertions in productive TCRs among donors in an Asian-associated ancestry cluster than the roughly 700-donor mean. Some IMGT-functional V segments, including TRBV6-2 and TRBV6-3, could not be distinguished by the 87-base-pair reads and were therefore excluded.

The cohort comprised more than 550 healthy bone marrow donors. Cohort members were all nominally healthy when sampled, although unrecorded immune exposures were likely present. The donor was CMV seronegative and belonged to the group of 352 seronegative cohort members. A peripheral blood sample was provided by each donor, and peripheral blood mononuclear cells were used for TCR beta sequencing. The Qiagen DNeasy Blood Extraction Kit was used to extract genomic DNA from the blood cell samples. The library relied on the immunoSEQ multiplex PCR assay. For the multiplex PCR, a mixture combining 60 forward primers for TCR Vbeta segments and 13 reverse primers for TCR Jbeta segments was used. Amplification of the CDR3 region of rearranged TCR beta genes was performed with a multiplex PCR assay on genomic DNA. On the Illumina HiSeq System, the amplified TCR beta libraries were sequenced as 87-base-pair reads. The paper's processing steps were these. Across the roughly 670 repertoires, a later analysis counted approximately 75 million unique TCR beta chains, roughly 11 million of which were shared by at least two donors. Raw reads were error-corrected and collapsed into unique sequences with a nearest-neighbor algorithm that merged closely related sequences to remove PCR and sequencing errors. To assign V, D and J gene segments, CDR3 sequences were aligned to IMGT reference sequences. For a sequence to be retained, a match of at least six nucleotides to both a V gene segment and a J gene segment was required. A rearrangement was called productive if the CDR3 had no stop codons and remained in frame with V and J, and every other rearrangement was called non-productive. CDR3 was defined by IMGT convention, running from the second conserved V-encoded cysteine to the conserved J-encoded phenylalanine. The earlier analysis of 500 to 600 of the donors excluded sequences that lacked an unambiguous match to a single V gene segment. An earlier analysis of several hundred of the donors called V segments functional above 56.7% productive rearrangements and segregating when the between-donor standard deviation exceeded 5%. A statistical classification framework was built for diagnosing cytomegalovirus status from the catalog of TCR beta chain sequences. In a later analysis, V and J genes were assigned by comparing TCR nucleotide sequences against IMGT/GENE-DB human TR gene sequences. The TCRdist pipeline was used in a later analysis to assign CDR3 sequences and most-parsimonious VDJ recombination scenarios. In a later analysis, each TCR beta chain was defined by its CDR3 amino acid sequence together with its V-gene family, and reads lacking a unique V-gene family were excluded. As a way to deal with suspected cross-contamination and a sequencing artifact, a later analysis dropped 592 nucleotide sequences that were highly shared and had low generation probability. In a later analysis, a clonal expansion index for each public chain was calculated from normalized within-repertoire ranks of inferred template counts. In a later analysis, generation probabilities were computed with a VDJ recombination model fitted to out-of-frame rearrangements, and the resulting probabilities were checked against IGoR. In a later analysis, TCR-TCR, TCR-HLA and TCR-CMV co-occurrence was scored with hypergeometric tests, and a repertoire-size bias correction was applied to TCR pairs. False discovery rates were estimated in a later analysis by permuting HLA or CMV assignments 20 times. In a later analysis, co-occurring TCRs were grouped with DBSCAN, and TCRdist sequence similarity was added when clustering was performed within HLA-allele-positive subsets. Repertoires with fewer than 30,000 or more than 120,000 public chains were left out of co-occurrence clustering, as were five repertoires with anomalous nucleotide sharing. TCRdb obtained this table from immuneACCESS and retained in-frame rearrangements with V and J assigned. These tables miss some clones; where compared with another copy, unresolved V genes account for less than half of the shortfall, and the remainder is unexplained. That table gives V, J and clone size, and the DNA gave D and trimming. For this sample there are approximately 110,000 clones; 70% to 80% appear just once. Roughly 4% of the sample is taken by the ten largest.

The germline V gene yields MGHDK for CDR1 and SYGVNS for CDR2. Between the V and J ends, shortened by 3 bases and 2 bases respectively, the junction contains 11 bases. CDR3 length: 15 amino acids, cysteine to phenylalanine. Kept here is only the CDR3 DNA, which spans 45 bases and is read in frame from base 1. This TCR derives from a man in his forties in good health and CMV-seronegative. The sample comprised PBMCs. The rearrangement joined TRBV25-1 to TRBJ1-3; TRBD1 is perhaps the D gene, given 6 matching bases. The encoded CDR3 is CASSEARQAGNTIYF. The nucleotide sequence reads as follows: TGTGCCAGCAGTGAGGCCCGACAGGCTGGAAACACCATATATTTT.